This T cell receptor beta chain was captured by sequencing in a study of CD8+ T cells in alopecia areata (dated by TCRdb to between 2017 and 2018). Turning to the overall study: In both human patients and the C3H/HeJ mouse model, the study applied high-throughput TCRbeta sequencing to look at T cell clonal expansion in alopecia areata. Human TCRbeta sequencing covered scalp tissue and sorted CD4+ and CD8+ peripheral blood T cells from patchy and totalis/universalis alopecia areata patients and healthy controls. Scalp clonality was compared among normal scalp (n=4), patchy alopecia areata scalp (n=8), and alopecia totalis/universalis scalp (n=8). RNA was obtained with the PAXgene miRNA kit for fixed scalp, the miRNeasy kit for PBMCs, and the RNeasy kit for mouse skin. TCRbeta CDR3 regions were amplified by immunoSEQ multiplex PCR using 35 Vbeta forward and 13 Jbeta reverse primers. Summary of the overall study and its limitations: Shared TCR sequences between patients were less evident than in mice, which may be partly attributable to HLA diversity in the patient population. Unlike mouse skin, where gammadelta T cells dominate, normal human skin contains resident alphabeta T cells that get sequenced too, which complicates analysis of the scalp TCR repertoire. Higher clonality and more expanded CD8+ clones were observed in lesional scalp than in normal scalp, particularly in alopecia totalis/universalis, a finding suggestive of antigenic drive.

Libraries were constructed by the immunoSEQ multiplex PCR assay. To provide template for TCR sequencing, every sample had RNA extracted and reverse transcribed into cDNA. SuperScript III was used to make first-strand cDNA, primed with a 2:1 mix of oligo-dT and random hexamers. Amplification bias was assessed with a synthetic immune receptor repertoire, and residual bias was removed computationally. As for how the authors treated the data: After raw reads were preprocessed to remove errors, the CDR3 was defined following IMGT conventions as running from the conserved cysteine to phenylalanine. Clonality was computed by normalizing Shannon entropy by log2 of the number of productive unique TCRs and subtracting the result from 1. Whether each scalp clone was CD4 or CD8 was inferred by checking scalp TCRbeta sequences against the CD4 and CD8 repertoires from sorted blood. Drawn from immuneACCESS, this table holds only the in-frame rearrangements with V and J called that TCRdb kept. Clones are partly lost; checked studies trace under half to an unresolved V gene and leave the rest unexplained. For V, J and clone size, that table is used; D and trimming come from the DNA. This sample lists roughly 100,000 clones; around 60% were detected once. The top ten constitute 8.8% of the sample.

As concerns this clone: Its antigen target is currently unknown. The sample holds no much larger clone one base away, and base qualities are not on file.

After PBMCs were isolated by density centrifugation and stained for CD3, CD4 and CD8, a FACSAria was used to sort CD4+ and CD8+ T cells. Scalp biopsies and blood samples were obtained from unaffected controls. The sample was CD4+ T cells sorted from blood. The TCR was taken from a human donor in good health.

The sequenced DNA is TGTGCCAGCAGCTTTAGGTTCGAGACAGGGGGCAAGCGGTGGGAGCTGTTTTTT. Its protein is CASSFRFETGGKRWELFF. In this chain, TRBV5-5 is recombined with TRBJ2-2; TRBD1 agrees with 10 junctional bases. From its cysteine to its phenylalanine, the CDR3 spans 18 amino acids. The only DNA kept is the CDR3, 54 bases in frame from the first base. The germline V gene (reference sequence) specifies SGHKS as CDR1 and YYEKEE as CDR2. The germline V end is reduced by 2 bases and the J end by 9 bases; junction bases left unmatched: 16.